The rows below give T cell receptor beta chains drawn from one sample of a study of T cell responses to AZD1222 COVID-19 vaccine. Repertoires were generated with immunoSEQ multiplex PCR, while TCRdb's copy carries only in-frame clones and drops some. Here the sample spans 100,000 to 150,000 clones, about nine tenths being singletons. The source material was peripheral blood, sampled on day 0 of AZD1222 vaccination. The receptors come from an adult in good health. Both conserved end residues are part of each CDR3. The D gene is left open where the match is weak. Clone size is shown for a subset of rows, as once, few, many or a class of expanded clone.

>-|TRBV4-1|-|TRBJ1-1|18
CASSQGRDPYQGNTEAFF
TGCGCCAGCAGCCAAGGCCGGGACCCGTACCAGGGGAACACTGAAGCTTTCTTT
>-|TRBV9|-|TRBJ1-6|14
CASSAGRSRPYLHF
TGTGCCAGCAGCGCGGGGAGGTCTAGGCCCTATCTCCACTTT
>-|TRBV7-2|-|TRBJ2-5|15
CASSLEVLFQETQYF
TGTGCCAGCAGCTTAGAGGTATTGTTTCAAGAGACCCAGTACTTC
>-|TRBV6-2/TRBV6-3|-|TRBJ2-3|17
CASSYSDPASPTDTQYF
TGTGCCAGCAGTTACTCGGACCCAGCGTCCCCCACAGATACGCAGTATTTT
>-|TRBV18|-|TRBJ2-2|15
CASSPPGRWTGELFF
TGTGCCAGCTCACCACCGGGAAGATGGACCGGGGAGCTGTTTTTT
>once|TRBV19|TRBD1|TRBJ2-7|14
CASSSWTGWNEQYF
TGTGCCAGTAGTTCCTGGACAGGGTGGAACGAGCAGTACTTC
>-|TRBV9|-|TRBJ2-7|14
CASSRSTGPYEQYF
TGTGCCAGCAGCAGAAGTACAGGCCCCTACGAGCAGTACTTC
>-|TRBV2|-|TRBJ2-4|12
CASMEGANIQYF
TGTGCCAGCATGGAGGGAGCGAACATTCAGTACTTC
>-|TRBV5-6|-|TRBJ1-2|11
CASSQGRGYTF
TGTGCCAGCAGCCAGGGCCGTGGCTACACCTTC
>-|TRBV20-1|TRBD1|TRBJ2-5|15
CSASYSGTGGETQYF
TGCAGTGCTAGTTATTCCGGGACAGGTGGAGAGACCCAGTACTTC
>once|TRBV28|TRBD2|TRBJ2-3|18
CASRQRNRGEVFTDTQYF
TGTGCCAGCCGCCAAAGGAATCGGGGGGAAGTGTTCACAGATACGCAGTATTTT
>few|TRBV9|-|TRBJ1-1|14
CASSVGPGGAEAFF
TGTGCCAGCAGCGTAGGCCCGGGCGGGGCTGAAGCTTTCTTT
>-|TRBV3-1/TRBV3-2|-|TRBJ2-2|18
CASSHPTGVRGSTGELFF
TGTGCCAGCAGCCACCCGACGGGGGTGAGAGGTTCGACCGGGGAGCTGTTTTTT
>-|TRBV6-5|-|TRBJ2-1|15
CASSLDYPGYNEQFF
TGTGCCAGCAGTTTGGACTACCCAGGGTACAATGAGCAGTTCTTC